What follows are 22 T cell receptor beta chains derived from one specimen sequenced in a study of shared clonotypes between healthy human individuals. Produced via immunoSEQ multiplex PCR; TCRdb's table is partial and in-frame only. The sample comprises about a million clones, approximately 77% of which are singletons, and approximately 0.95% rests with the top ten. The sample consisted of memory CD4+ T cells from PBMCs. The subset here: CD45RA-negative fraction. These receptors were taken from a young man in good health. Some clones in this sample may be carry-over from other donors' samples.

The chain joins TRBV29-1 to TRBJ2-2, with TRBD1 matching over 12 bases. J was trimmed by 2 bases and V by 6 bases; bases with no gene match: 4. The CDR3 extends over 15 amino acids. CDR1 SQVTM and CDR2 ANQGSEA come from the germline V gene. The CDR3 coding sequence is TGCAGCGTGAAAGGGACAGGGGGCAACACCGGGGAGCTGTTTTTT. It encodes CSVKGTGGNTGELFF.

Here the CDR3 reads CASSPRRSDGVVREQYF. The CDR3 DNA is TGTGCCAGCTCACCCCGTAGGTCGGACGGGGTGGTCCGCGAGCAGTACTTC. This chain joins TRBV18 and TRBJ2-7, with TRBD2 as a possible D gene (5 bases). Germline CDR1 is KGHSH and CDR2 is LQKENI. The CDR3 has 17 amino acids. Trimming pared 3 bases from V and 6 bases from J, leaving 24 bases between.

The V and J genes are TRBV7-2 and TRBJ2-2; D is unresolved. The germline V and J ends were trimmed by 3 bases and 5 bases, with 13 bases remaining between them. Germline V CDR1 and CDR2: SGHTA, FQGNSA. The CDR3 runs 15 residues. The CDR3: CASSLAYPKTGELFF. The CDR3 region has the DNA TGTGCCAGCAGCTTGGCATACCCAAAGACCGGGGAGCTGTTTTTT. Drawing the rest from reference TRBV7-2 and TRBJ2-2, the complete variable domain is GAGVSQSPSNKVTEKGKDVELRCDPISGHTALYWYRQSLGQGLEFLIYFQGNSAPDKSGLPSDRFSAERTGGSVSTLTIQRTQQEDSAVYLCASSLAYPKTGELFFGEGSRLTVL.

This clone showed up just a few times. The chain is built from TRBV7-2 and TRBJ2-1; D is possibly TRBD1 (7 bases). The CDR3 has 17 residues. With 7 bases removed from V and 5 bases from J, the gap between germline ends came to 24 bases. Germline CDR1 is SGHTA and CDR2 is FQGNSA. CDR3 nucleotide sequence: TGTGCCAGCACCATTCTCCAGTGGCGGGACAGAAACAATGAGCAGTTCTTC. It yields the protein CASTILQWRDRNNEQFF.

V and J are TRBV7-2 and TRBJ2-5; 8 bases align to TRBD2. The CDR3 sequence is 17 residues long. The V segment lost 5 bases and the J segment 2 bases; nucleotides outside the gene matches: 13. The germline CDR1 and CDR2 sequences are SGHTA and FQGNSA. The CDR3 sequence is CASSLLGSGKIQETQYF. The CDR3 DNA sequence: TGTGCCAGCAGCCTACTCGGTAGCGGGAAAATTCAAGAGACCCAGTACTTC.

This sequence joins TRBV9 and TRBJ2-2, with TRBD1 as a possible D gene (5 bases). There are 15 residues in the CDR3. The V end was cut by 3 bases, the J end by 4 bases, with 13 bases between. Germline lookup yields CDR1 SGDLS and CDR2 YYNGEE. CDR3 sequence reads: CASSGWSGRTGELFF. The CDR3, as DNA: TGTGCCAGCAGCGGATGGTCAGGGCGCACCGGGGAGCTGTTTTTT.

This clone has only one observation. The J gene is TRBJ2-1, the V gene TRBV10-3, with a tentative D call TRBD2 (6 bases). V was pared by 10 bases and J by 0 bases, with 13 bases between. Germline CDR1 and CDR2: ENHRY and SYGVKD. The CDR3 spans 14 residues. The CDR3, as DNA: TGTGCCACCAGACTAGACTTCTCCTACAATGAGCAGTTCTTC. It encodes CATRLDFSYNEQFF.

With respect to this clone: The sample has other DNA sequences that encode this CDR3 too. The rearrangement links TRBV14 to TRBJ1-2, with D possibly being TRBD1 (5 bases). The CDR3 contains 13 residues. Germline-derived CDR1 and CDR2 are SGHDN and FVKESK. V lost 4 bases, J lost 7 bases, and 13 bases lay in between. The DNA for the CDR3 is TGTGCCAGCAGCCCTCAGGGAGTGAGTGGCTACACCTTC. Its translation is CASSPQGVSGYTF.

The chain employs TRBV7-9 and TRBJ2-1; 9 bases agree with TRBD1. The V gene end was trimmed by 6 bases and the J gene end by 6 bases; junction bases not matched to a gene: 9. From germline, CDR1 is SEHNR and CDR2 FQNEAQ (reference sequence). The CDR3 runs 15 residues. The CDR3 loop reads CASRAGQGMGNEQFF. The CDR3 region has the DNA TGTGCCAGCAGGGCGGGACAGGGTATGGGCAATGAGCAGTTCTTC.

The CDR3 loop is CASSREGLHTGELFF. The CDR3 region has the DNA TGTGCCAGCAGCCGTGAGGGCCTACACACCGGGGAGCTGTTTTTT. The chain couples TRBV27 to TRBJ2-2; D is possibly TRBD2 (5 bases). From germline, CDR1 is MNHEY and CDR2 SMNVEV (reference sequence). The V and J ends lost 6 bases and 3 bases respectively, with 14 bases between them. CDR3 length equals 15 residues.

This clone was counted a few times. The rearrangement uses TRBV6-6 and TRBJ1-3; D is unresolved. The CDR3 is made up of 13 amino acids. Germline V gene sequence: CDR1 MNHNY, CDR2 SVGAGI (reference sequence). The V gene lost 9 bases and the J gene lost 2 bases, with 11 bases spanning the gap. The CDR3 nucleotides read TGTGCCAGTTGTTTGCAGGCTGGAAACACCATATATTTT. This sequence encodes CASCLQAGNTIYF.

The chain links TRBV28 to TRBJ1-1; D is possibly TRBD1 (6 bases). Trimming left V 5 bases short and J 2 bases short, with 36 bases between. The CDR3 is 22 residues long. Germline V gene lookup returns CDR1 MDHEN and CDR2 SYDVKM. The CDR3 DNA reads TGTGCCAGCAGTCCCGTTCTCTTCTCTCGTGAGATTATACAGGGCCCAAACACTGAAGCTTTCTTT. Translating gives CASSPVLFSREIIQGPNTEAFF.

The chain combines TRBV5-1 with TRBJ2-5; D is perhaps TRBD1 (6 bases). The CDR3 contains 13 residues. The germline V gene encodes CDR1 SGHRS and CDR2 YFSETQ. V lost 10 bases, J lost 2 bases, and 15 bases lay in between. The DNA of the CDR3 is TGCGCCTCCTGTCAGGGGACACAAGAGACCCAGTACTTC. Translation gives CASCQGTQETQYF.

J is TRBJ2-7 and V is TRBV11-1; 13 bases line up with TRBD2. This CDR3 region has 14 residues. The germline V gene has CDR1 SGHAT and CDR2 FQDESV (reference sequence). V shed 5 bases and J 6 bases; nucleotides not matched to a gene: 4. This CDR3 reads CASSRRLAGGEQYF. The CDR3 DNA follows: TGTGCCAGCAGCCGGAGACTAGCGGGAGGCGAGCAGTACTTC.

This sequence joins TRBV28 and TRBJ2-7; D gene unclear. This CDR3 comprises 14 residues. CDR1 and CDR2 from the germline V gene are MDHEN and SYDVKM. V dropped 5 bases and J dropped 0 bases, with 11 bases sitting between them. The CDR3 nucleotides read TGTGCCAGCAGTCGGATGCCTTTCTCCTACGAGCAGTACTTC. It yields the protein CASSRMPFSYEQYF.

CDR3 sequence: CASSFPGWSYEQYF. As DNA, the CDR3 is TGTGCCAGCAGCTTCCCAGGGTGGAGCTACGAGCAGTACTTC. The V call is TRBV5-6, the J call TRBJ2-7; weak D call: TRBD1 (5 bases). CDR1 is SGHDT and CDR2 is YYEEEE in the germline V gene. Trimming pared 2 bases from V and 3 bases from J, leaving 12 bases between. The CDR3 has 14 amino acids. Combining the CDR3 with reference TRBV5-6 and TRBJ2-7 gives the whole variable domain DAGVTQSPTHLIKTRGQQVTLRCSPKSGHDTVSWYQQALGQGPQFIFQYYEEEERQRGNFPDRFSGHQFPNYSSELNVNALLLGDSALYLCASSFPGWSYEQYFGPGTRLTVT.

This chain connects TRBV2 to TRBJ2-1, with D possibly being TRBD2 (6 bases). The V gene's germline CDR1 is SNHLY and CDR2 FYNNEI. V was clipped by 6 bases and J by 0 bases, with 12 bases between them. The CDR3 has 15 residues. The CDR3 nucleotides are TGTGCCAGCAGGAGGGACGGGAGCTCCTACAATGAGCAGTTCTTC. It encodes CASRRDGSSYNEQFF.

The chain uses TRBV10-3 and TRBJ1-2, with 8 bases matching TRBD1. Germline lookup yields CDR1 ENHRY and CDR2 SYGVKD. Losses at the gene ends were 5 bases for V and 8 bases for J; bases not matched to a gene: 16. The CDR3 length is 16 residues. The CDR3 reads CAISNEGGQAAIGYTF. The CDR3 DNA sequence: TGTGCCATCAGTAACGAGGGGGGACAGGCCGCCATAGGCTACACCTTC.

CDR3 DNA: TGTGCCAGCAGCGCCGGGACCCCTGCCTCCGAGCAGTACTTC. Protein: CASSAGTPASEQYF. This chain links TRBV6-5 with TRBJ2-5; TRBD1 or TRBD2 may be the D gene (5 bases each). The end of the DNA aligns better with TRBJ2-7, so the J call may be wrong. CDR3 size: 14 residues. Germline CDR1 reads MNHEY; CDR2 reads SVGAGI.

V gene TRBV7-8 combines with J gene TRBJ2-7, with TRBD1 matching over 9 bases. From germline, CDR1 is SGHVS and CDR2 FQNEAQ. Trimming took 4 bases from V and 2 from J; bases not matched to a gene: 6. This CDR3 spans 15 amino acids. In nucleotides, the CDR3 is TGTGCCAGCAGCTCCAACAGGGGGCCGACCTACGAGCAGTACTTC. Amino acid sequence: CASSSNRGPTYEQYF.

The chain has TRBV6-5 and TRBJ1-5; perhaps TRBD1 as D (5 bases). This CDR3 contains 14 residues. Looked up from germline, CDR1 is MNHEY and CDR2 is SVGAGI. Deletions cut 5 bases from V and 0 bases from J, with 8 bases between. As DNA, the CDR3 is TGTGCCAGCAGTCAGGGTTATAGCAATCAGCCCCAGCATTTT. Translated: CASSQGYSNQPQHF.

V usage is TRBV20-1 and J usage is TRBJ1-1, with D unresolved. This CDR3 has 11 amino acids. V was pared by 5 bases and J by 0 bases, with 4 bases between. The V gene's germline CDR1 is DFQATT and CDR2 SNEGSKA (reference sequence). The CDR3 here is CSAPLNTEAFF. Here the CDR3 DNA reads TGCAGTGCTCCCTTGAACACTGAAGCTTTCTTT.